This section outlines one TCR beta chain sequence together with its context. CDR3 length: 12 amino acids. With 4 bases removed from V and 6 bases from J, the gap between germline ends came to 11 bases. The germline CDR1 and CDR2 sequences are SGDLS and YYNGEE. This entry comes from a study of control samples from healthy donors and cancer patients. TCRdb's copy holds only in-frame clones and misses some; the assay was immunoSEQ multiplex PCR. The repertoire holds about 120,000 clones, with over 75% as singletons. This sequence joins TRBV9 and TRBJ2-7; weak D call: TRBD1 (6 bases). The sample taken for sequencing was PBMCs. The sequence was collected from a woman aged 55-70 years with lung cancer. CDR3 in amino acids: CASSPTGREQYF. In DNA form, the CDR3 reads TGTGCCAGCAGCCCGACAGGACGCGAGCAGTACTTC.